This is a list of T cell receptor beta chains from one sample in a study of cytomegalovirus exposure and HLA in healthy donors. TCRdb's table, derived via immunoSEQ multiplex PCR, lists solely in-frame clones and lacks some. Of about 110,000 clones listed, 76% are singletons. Material for sequencing was PBMCs. Source of these receptors: a man aged 25-40 years in good health and CMV-seropositive. CDR3s leave out the opening cysteine and the closing phenylalanine or tryptophan. Each record gives: CDR3 protein, V gene, clone size. Clone size is given for some rows only: seen once, a few or many times, or a class if the clone is expanded.

CDR3aa: ASSLAVLGEQF; v_gene: TRBV7-9; abundance: NA
CDR3aa: ASSLGPGQGARSTEAF; v_gene: TRBV7-3; abundance: NA
CDR3aa: ASSFRTSGRSYEQY; v_gene: TRBV5-4; abundance: NA
CDR3aa: ASSVRQGINEKLF; v_gene: TRBV18; abundance: NA
CDR3aa: ASSLEGLAGGLETQY; v_gene: TRBV11-2; abundance: few
CDR3aa: ASSLGTVEAF; v_gene: TRBV7-2; abundance: NA
CDR3aa: ASSEGTAPSYEQY; v_gene: TRBV7-7; abundance: NA
CDR3aa: ASSPDRTYEQY; v_gene: TRBV28; abundance: NA
CDR3aa: ASSPIYEQY; v_gene: TRBV7-9; abundance: NA
CDR3aa: ASSFEEGNTIY; v_gene: TRBV5-1; abundance: NA
CDR3aa: ASSSGLAAYNEQF; v_gene: TRBV5-5; abundance: NA
CDR3aa: ASSWGIGGSGNTIY; v_gene: TRBV6-5; abundance: NA
CDR3aa: ASSPLQRQPNEKLF; v_gene: TRBV7-9; abundance: NA
CDR3aa: ASKTGAGTEAF; v_gene: TRBV19; abundance: NA
CDR3aa: ASSPPRDWKETQY; v_gene: TRBV7-8; abundance: NA
CDR3aa: ASSLYVQTNTEAF; v_gene: TRBV5-4; abundance: NA
CDR3aa: ASSHSRGSYNSPLH; v_gene: TRBV7-2; abundance: NA
CDR3aa: ASSTTQGAYEQY; v_gene: TRBV7-9; abundance: NA
CDR3aa: ASSVKGGKETQY; v_gene: TRBV9; abundance: NA
CDR3aa: ASSKVGGSQPQH; v_gene: TRBV21-1; abundance: NA
CDR3aa: ATEDSTGELF; v_gene: TRBV19; abundance: NA
CDR3aa: ASSLYGYSNQPQH; v_gene: TRBV27; abundance: NA
CDR3aa: ASSPLRKNIQY; v_gene: TRBV28; abundance: medium-sized
CDR3aa: ASSTNGNTYEQY; v_gene: TRBV7-2; abundance: NA
CDR3aa: ASSYLAGVDNEQF; v_gene: TRBV7-6; abundance: few
CDR3aa: ASSGRDWTYEQY; v_gene: TRBV6-6; abundance: NA
CDR3aa: ASSGGQGTNTGELF; v_gene: TRBV25-1; abundance: NA
CDR3aa: AISTGTGGNEQY; v_gene: TRBV10-3; abundance: NA
CDR3aa: ASSEAPPGPQH; v_gene: TRBV6-1; abundance: NA
CDR3aa: ASSFQSSELF; v_gene: TRBV5-1; abundance: NA
CDR3aa: ASSSGQGAGRN; v_gene: TRBV6-5; abundance: NA
CDR3aa: ASSEATTQY; v_gene: TRBV10-3; abundance: NA
CDR3aa: SVITESYEQY; v_gene: TRBV29-1; abundance: NA